The following is a T cell receptor beta chain sequence with its context. CDR1 is SGHTA and CDR2 is FQGNSA in the germline V gene. The CDR3 runs 15 residues. Trimming shortened V by 5 bases and J by 3 bases, and 13 bases separated the two germline ends. The entry originates in a study of blood T cell repertoires in COVID-19. Background on the study: Samples representing acute and convalescent COVID-19 were sourced from the United States, Italy and Spain. Sources were T cells, B-cell-depleted T cells, or PBMCs; the material itself was cDNA or gDNA.

Generated by immunoSEQ multiplex PCR, the TCRdb table keeps only in-frame clones and is missing some. The sample consists of 200,000 to 250,000 clones, roughly four fifths of them appearing once. Clinical histories supplied by participants themselves formed the basis of cohort assignment. In Cohort 3, a recovered donor had either two negative PCRs, clearance, or symptom resolution. The chain uses TRBV7-2 and TRBJ2-2; perhaps TRBD1 as D (6 bases). The source of this sequence is a man aged 55 to 70 who had recovered from COVID-19. The sequenced sample consisted of PBMCs or T cells enriched from blood (not recorded which). The DNA of the CDR3 is TGTGCCAGCAGCGACCCGGGACATCACACCGGGGAGCTGTTTTTT. Translated: CASSDPGHHTGELFF.